This entry concerns a single T cell receptor (beta chain). Its specificity is not known. V was shortened by 4 bases and J by 1 base, with 1 base between the two germline ends. CDR3 size: 11 residues. CDR1 and CDR2 from the germline V gene are DFQATT and SNEGSKA (reference sequence). MiXCR, run by TCRdb on the 5' RACE reads, gives a single entry per CDR3 protein. The sample contains fewer than 500,000 distinct CDR3 sequences, roughly 26% of which appear only once. These data come from a study of CD8 T cells in ankylosing spondylitis. Study-level findings and limits: Apparently characteristic of ankylosing spondylitis blood was a TCR beta motif (about 8 highly homologous variants). In ankylosing spondylitis patients, matched synovial fluid reportedly showed significant enrichment of disease-linked clones.

Material for sequencing was blood, either unsorted or a sorted T cell fraction (not recorded which). This TCR was sampled from a male donor with ankylosing spondylitis. The chain joins TRBV20-1 to TRBJ2-2; D is uncertain. CDR3 bases: TGCAGTGCTAAGAACACCGGGGAGCTGTTTTTT. Encoded protein: CSAKNTGELFF.